What follows describes a single TCR beta chain. The assay was immunoSEQ multiplex PCR, and TCRdb's table has in-frame clones only and misses some. This table holds about 350,000 clones, about 90% found once. Cohort 3 recovery required two negative PCRs, clearance, or symptom resolution. These data belong to a study of blood T cell repertoires in COVID-19. Study overall: The cDNA or gDNA used as material had been derived from T cells, B-cell-depleted T cells, or PBMCs.

CDR1 SEHNR and CDR2 FQNEAQ come from the germline V gene (reference sequence). The CDR3 covers 14 residues. V lost 6 bases to trimming and J lost 4 bases, with 15 bases between them. The rearrangement joins TRBV7-9 to TRBJ1-2; D not resolved. The TCR comes from a young woman who had recovered from COVID-19. The sample comprised PBMCs or T cells enriched from blood (not recorded which). CDR3 coding DNA: TGTGCCAGCAGGCCCGGGAGTATGGGCTATGGCTACACCTTC. Encoded protein: CASRPGSMGYGYTF.